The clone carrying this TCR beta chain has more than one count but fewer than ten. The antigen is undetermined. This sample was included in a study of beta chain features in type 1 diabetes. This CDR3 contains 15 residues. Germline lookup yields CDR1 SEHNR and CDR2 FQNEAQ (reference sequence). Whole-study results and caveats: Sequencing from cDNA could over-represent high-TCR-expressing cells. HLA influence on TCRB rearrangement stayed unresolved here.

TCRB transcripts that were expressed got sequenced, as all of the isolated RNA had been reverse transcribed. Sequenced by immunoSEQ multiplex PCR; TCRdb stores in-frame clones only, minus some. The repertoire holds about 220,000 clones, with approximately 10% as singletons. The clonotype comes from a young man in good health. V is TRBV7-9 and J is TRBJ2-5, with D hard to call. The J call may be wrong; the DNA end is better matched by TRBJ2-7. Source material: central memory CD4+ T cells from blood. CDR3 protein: CASSPPGWSSYEQYF. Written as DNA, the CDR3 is TGTGCCAGCAGCCCTCCCGGTTGGAGCTCCTACGAGCAGTACTTC.